The clone carrying this T cell receptor beta chain occurred many times. Antigen unknown. This entry is derived from a study of CD8+CD57+ T cells in acquired aplastic anemia. The study profiled TCR beta VDJ and CDR3 using genomic DNA as template. One entry per CDR3 protein results from TCRdb running MiXCR on the reads. Altogether around 430,000 distinct CDR3 sequences are present, approximately 32% being singletons, with the ten largest covering less than 0.85%. Germline CDR1 and CDR2: SGHTA and FQGNSA. Trimming removed 5 bases at V and 1 base at J, with 12 bases between. This CDR3 spans 14 amino acids. Study results and limitations: Patients and healthy controls showed no significant CD8+ Simpson's diversity difference. Patients and controls shared fewer than 30 CD8+ CDR3 sequences.

Only patients with CD8+CD57+ cell expansion on flow cytometry were chosen for sequencing. The genes are TRBV7-2 and TRBJ2-7, with D perhaps TRBD1 (6 bases). The sequenced sample was sorted CD4+, CD8+, or CD8+CD57+ T cells (not recorded which) from PBMCs. This TCR came from a human donor with aplastic anemia. The CDR3 loop is CASSTSTGSYEQYF. Here the CDR3 DNA reads TGTGCCAGCAGCACCAGTACAGGGTCCTACGAGCAGTACTTC.